These 19 T cell receptor beta chains share one sample of origin, sequenced in a study of cytomegalovirus exposure and HLA in healthy donors. 60 Vbeta and 13 Jbeta primers were used in PCR. Sequencing used immunoSEQ multiplex PCR; TCRdb keeps in-frame clones, though not all of them. The sample contains about 110,000 clones, under 80% of which appear only once. Sequenced input: PBMCs. The source of these receptors is a man aged 60 to 75 in good health and CMV-seronegative.

Note on this clone: This sample also contains other DNA sequences that code for the same CDR3. This sequence joins TRBV5-1 and TRBJ2-3; the match to TRBD1 covers 8 bases. The CDR3 consists of 14 residues. Germline CDR1 is SGHRS and CDR2 is YFSETQ. Trimming took 2 bases from V and 5 from J; bases not matched to a gene: 4. Here the CDR3 DNA reads TGCGCCAGCAGCTTAGACAGGGGAGGAGATACGCAGTATTTT. It is translated as CASSLDRGGDTQYF.

This clone was seen only a few times. The rearrangement joins TRBV30 to TRBJ1-2, with TRBD1 matching 9 bases. The ends lost 5 bases at V and 1 base at J; junction bases unmatched: 8. Germline loops: CDR1 GTSNPN, CDR2 SVGIG (reference sequence). The CDR3 is 15 residues long. This CDR3 reads CAWVRDRANNYGYTF. The CDR3 region has the DNA TGTGCCTGGGTCCGGGACAGGGCTAATAACTATGGCTACACCTTC.

The chain combines TRBV27 with TRBJ2-7; D is perhaps TRBD1 (5 bases). CDR3 length: 14 amino acids. From germline, CDR1 is MNHEY and CDR2 SMNVEV (reference sequence). V was shortened by 6 bases and J by 6 bases, with 18 bases between the two germline ends. The CDR3 sequence: CASSPQADSGEQYF. In DNA form, the CDR3 reads TGTGCCAGCAGCCCCCAGGCTGACAGTGGCGAGCAGTACTTC.

V is TRBV7-2 and J is TRBJ1-1; 11 bases agree with TRBD1. The junction had 6 bases not matched to a gene; V was cut back by 2 bases and J by 7 bases. CDR3 length: 15 amino acids. Germline CDR1 is SGHTA and CDR2 is FQGNSA. CDR3 nucleotides: TGTGCCAGCAGCTTAAAGGACAGGGGGCGCGGTGAAGCTTTCTTT. Protein sequence: CASSLKDRGRGEAFF.

This rearrangement joins TRBV29-1 to TRBJ2-1; D may be TRBD1 (6 bases). The V gene's germline CDR1 is SQVTM and CDR2 ANQGSEA. This CDR3 spans 14 amino acids. Trimming stripped 3 bases from V and 0 bases from J, with 9 bases between. In nucleotides, the CDR3 is TGCAGCGTTGAGGGACATAGCTCCTACAATGAGCAGTTCTTC. It specifies CSVEGHSSYNEQFF.

The chain's CDR3 is CASSQLSGTEGRNTIYF. CDR3 nucleotides: TGTGCCAGCTCACAACTATCCGGGACAGAGGGCAGAAACACCATATATTTT. This chain uses TRBV18 with TRBJ1-3, with 7 positions matching TRBD1. The V gene end was trimmed by 4 bases and the J gene end by 5 bases; junction bases not matched to a gene: 14. The CDR3 totals 17 residues. Germline V CDR1 and CDR2: KGHSH, LQKENI.

The chain links TRBV7-8 to TRBJ1-2, with 9 bases lining up with TRBD1. The V segment lost 5 bases and the J segment 4 bases; nucleotides outside the gene matches: 5. CDR1 is SGHVS, CDR2 FQNEAQ, per germline. The CDR3 has 14 residues. The CDR3 loop is CASSTQTGGYGYTF. The CDR3, as DNA: TGTGCCAGCAGCACCCAGACAGGGGGCTATGGCTACACCTTC. The variable domain in full, with the rest retrieved from reference TRBV7-8 and TRBJ1-2, is GAGVSQSPRYKVAKRGQDVALRCDPISGHVSLFWYQQALGQGPEFLTYFQNEAQLDKSGLPSDRFFAERPEGSVSTLKIQRTQQEDSAVYLCASSTQTGGYGYTFGSGTRLTVV.

The chain carries TRBV6-1 and TRBJ2-7; tentative D call: TRBD2 (6 bases). Trimming cost V 1 base and J 7 bases, with 17 bases left between them. Germline CDR1 and CDR2: MNHNS and SASEGT. The CDR3 totals 15 residues. The CDR3 here is CASSEGGAGLKEQYF. The CDR3 nucleotides read TGTGCCAGCAGTGAAGGAGGAGCGGGCCTCAAAGAGCAGTACTTC.

The rearrangement uses TRBV7-6 and TRBJ2-2, with D unresolved. The CDR3 is 12 amino acids. The V gene lost 5 bases and the J gene lost 1 base, with 2 bases spanning the gap. The germline gives CDR1 SGHVS, CDR2 FNYEAQ. The CDR3 DNA is TGTGCCAGCAGCCTGAACACCGGGGAGCTGTTTTTT. This translates into CASSLNTGELFF.

This chain links TRBV28 with TRBJ1-1; possibly TRBD1 for D (6 bases). The germline V gene encodes CDR1 MDHEN and CDR2 SYDVKM. The CDR3 is made up of 19 amino acids. Trimming cost V 1 base and J 3 bases, with 24 bases left between them. The CDR3 DNA reads as TGTGCCAGCAGTTTATCCCATACATGGGGGCCGGGCTTGGACACTGAAGCTTTCTTT. This sequence encodes CASSLSHTWGPGLDTEAFF.

The rearrangement joins TRBV4-3 to TRBJ2-3, with 12 bases that match TRBD2. J was trimmed by 0 bases and V by 4 bases; bases with no gene match: 2. In germline, CDR1 is LGHNA, CDR2 YSLEER. This CDR3 contains 16 residues. The CDR3 loop reads CASSRGLAGSTDTQYF. Here the CDR3 DNA reads TGCGCCAGCAGCCGAGGACTAGCGGGGAGCACAGATACGCAGTATTTT.

The chain combines TRBV2 with TRBJ1-6, with a tentative D call TRBD1 (6 bases). The germline V gene encodes CDR1 SNHLY and CDR2 FYNNEI. CDR3 length: 16 residues. Trimming shortened V by 6 bases and J by 10 bases, and 22 bases separated the two germline ends. CDR3 region: CASSGGGGTALSPLHF. CDR3 sequence (DNA): TGTGCCAGCAGCGGAGGGGGGGGGACGGCGCTATCACCCCTCCACTTT.

This chain connects TRBV7-6 to TRBJ1-1, with D tentatively TRBD1 (6 bases). The V gene lost 5 bases and the J gene lost 4 bases, with 14 bases spanning the gap. This CDR3 is built from 14 residues. CDR1 is SGHVS and CDR2 is FNYEAQ in the germline V gene. The CDR3 nucleotides are TGTGCCAGCAGCCCGAGGGAGGGGGGCACTGAAGCTTTCTTT. Translated, it gives CASSPREGGTEAFF.

The chain uses TRBV5-6 and TRBJ2-7; D is perhaps TRBD1 (6 bases). V shed 1 base and J shed 3 bases, with 20 bases lying between them. Germline V lookup: CDR1 SGHDT, CDR2 YYEEEE. The CDR3 extends over 17 amino acids. CDR3 sequence (DNA): TGTGCCAGCAGCTTGTACAGGGCGAACAACCTAAACTACGAGCAGTACTTC. Residues: CASSLYRANNLNYEQYF.

V is TRBV29-1 and J is TRBJ1-2; D is perhaps TRBD1 (6 bases). This CDR3 contains 12 residues. Germline values: CDR1 SQVTM, CDR2 ANQGSEA. Trimming removed 2 bases from V and 2 bases from J, with 6 bases in between. CDR3 nucleotide sequence: TGCAGCGTTGAACAGGGGAACTATGGCTACACCTTC. Amino acid sequence: CSVEQGNYGYTF.

This chain uses TRBV28 with TRBJ1-5; a weak D match, TRBD1 (5 bases). The germline V and J ends were trimmed by 3 bases and 7 bases, with 16 bases remaining between them. The CDR3 extends over 15 amino acids. Germline assignment: CDR1 MDHEN and CDR2 SYDVKM. DNA for the CDR3: TGTGCCAGCAGTTTGGGGAGGGACCCTATCCAGCCCCAGCATTTT. This codes for CASSLGRDPIQPQHF.

As for this clone: An end of the junction differs from the germline gene, which may be a read error. Other DNA sequences within the sample encode an identical CDR3. The chain couples TRBV4-3 to TRBJ2-7; TRBD2 aligns across 10 bases. Germline assignment: CDR1 LGHNA and CDR2 YSLEER. The CDR3 is made up of 15 amino acids. The CDR3 DNA reads TGCGCCAGCAGCCTTCGACTAGCGGGTTCCTACGAACAGTACTTC. This translates into CASSLRLAGSYEQYF.

J is TRBJ1-2 and V is TRBV10-1; D is unresolved. The V end was cut by 5 bases, the J end by 9 bases, with 10 bases between. CDR1 and CDR2 (germline): WNHNN, SYGVQD (reference sequence). The length of the CDR3 is 11 residues. CDR3 amino acids: CASSHRHRYTF. The CDR3, as DNA: TGCGCCAGCAGTCATCGACACCGCTACACCTTC.

The chain combines TRBV6-4 with TRBJ1-1; 10 nucleotides match TRBD1. CDR3 size: 13 residues. From germline, CDR1 is MRHNA and CDR2 SNTAGT. With 4 bases clipped from V and 9 bases from J, the junction kept 5 bases outside the gene matches. CDR3 bases: TGTGCCAGCAGTGCGGGACAGGGGCTTCAAGCTTTCTTT. It is translated as CASSAGQGLQAFF.